The 2 T cell receptor beta chains below were found in one sample sequenced in a study of identical twins. TCRdb processed the 5' RACE reads anew with MiXCR; each CDR3 protein has one entry. The repertoire holds fewer than 550,000 distinct CDR3 sequences, roughly 15% seen once, with 0.44% in the top ten. Separately, the same data were catalogued under a study of yellow fever vaccine responses in identical twins.

The specimen sequenced was CD4+ T cells sorted from blood. Receptor source: a woman aged 18 to 35 in good health.

The table lists this clonotype with a few counts. This chain joins TRBV5-1 and TRBJ2-5; 9 nucleotides match TRBD1. The CDR3 covers 17 residues. Germline loops: CDR1 SGHRS, CDR2 YFSETQ. V was pared by 4 bases and J by 2 bases, with 12 bases of the junction left unmatched. The CDR3 region is CASSGILQGQGQETQYF. The CDR3 DNA reads TGCGCCAGCAGCGGAATATTGCAGGGACAGGGACAAGAGACCCAGTACTTC. The full variable domain, its missing parts supplied by reference TRBV5-1 and TRBJ2-5, is KAGVTQTPRYLIKTRGQQVTLSCSPISGHRSVSWYQQTPGQGLQFLFEYFSETQRNKGNFPGRFSGRQFSNSRSEMNVSTLELGDSALYLCASSGILQGQGQETQYFGPGTRLLVL.

The table lists this clonotype with a few counts. V and J are TRBV20-1 and TRBJ2-1; 7 positions match TRBD2. This CDR3 contains 16 residues. The germline gives CDR1 DFQATT, CDR2 SNEGSKA (reference sequence). V gave up 2 bases and J gave up 6 bases; unmatched junction bases: 13. The DNA for the CDR3 is TGCAGTGCTAGAATGATTAGCGGGCACCCCATCAATGAGCAGTTCTTC. Translating gives CSARMISGHPINEQFF.